The rows below give T cell receptor beta chains drawn from one sample of a study of cytomegalovirus exposure and HLA in healthy donors. The protocol was immunoSEQ multiplex PCR, while the TCRdb copy is restricted to in-frame clones and leaves out a portion. This table holds over 200,000 clones, about three quarters found once. The sequenced sample was PBMCs. The receptor set was obtained from a woman aged 55 to 70 in good health and CMV-seropositive. CDR3s include the opening cysteine and the closing phenylalanine or tryptophan. The D gene is left open where the match is weak. Expanded clones are given a class, and other clones once, few, many or no size at all.

>TRBD2|TRBJ2-7|.|14|TRBV5-1
CASSSYSGGYEQYF
TGCGCCAGCAGCTCTTATAGCGGGGGTTACGAGCAGTACTTC
>.|TRBJ2-1|.|15|TRBV19
CASSPFDSSYNEQFF
TGTGCCAGTAGTCCTTTCGACTCGTCCTACAATGAGCAGTTCTTC
>TRBD1|TRBJ1-2|.|16|TRBV5-4
CASRITDRDRDDGYTF
TGTGCCAGCAGAATTACAGACCGGGACAGGGATGATGGCTACACCTTC
>.|TRBJ2-7|.|13|TRBV7-8
CASSLTRLGEQYF
TGTGCCAGCAGCTTAACCAGGTTGGGCGAGCAGTACTTC
>.|TRBJ2-2|.|18|TRBV19
CASSMLLEGAGGTGELFF
TGTGCCAGTAGTATGTTACTCGAGGGGGCCGGAGGGACCGGGGAGCTGTTTTTT
>TRBD1|TRBJ1-4|.|14|TRBV30
CAWSRGPTNEKLFF
TGTGCCTGGAGCAGGGGGCCAACTAATGAAAAACTGTTTTTT
>TRBD2|TRBJ2-1|.|15|TRBV5-1
CASSLTAGEWYEQFF
TGCGCCAGCAGCCTCACGGCGGGGGAATGGTATGAGCAGTTCTTC
>TRBD1|TRBJ2-7|.|15|TRBV19
CASSITGTGAYEQYF
TGTGCCAGTAGTATCACCGGGACAGGTGCCTACGAGCAGTACTTC
>TRBD1|TRBJ1-5|.|12|TRBV10-3
CATGTGNQPQHF
TGTGCCACCGGGACAGGGAATCAGCCCCAGCATTTT
>TRBD1|TRBJ1-1|.|14|TRBV18
CASSKTGDDTEAFF
TGTGCCAGCTCAAAAACAGGGGATGACACTGAAGCTTTCTTT
>TRBD2|TRBJ2-2|few|16|TRBV5-1
CASSLGRGGLSGELFF
TGCGCCAGCAGCTTGGGCCGGGGGGGCCTGAGCGGGGAGCTGTTTTTT
>.|TRBJ2-7|.|14|TRBV5-1
CASSLSVPNYEQYF
TGCGCCAGCAGCTTGTCGGTTCCCAACTACGAGCAGTACTTC
>TRBD1|TRBJ1-2|.|15|TRBV5-5
CASSLGGQGGYGYTF
TGTGCCAGCAGCTTGGGGGGACAGGGTGGCTATGGCTACACCTTC
>TRBD1|TRBJ2-7|.|14|TRBV19
CASSIGQGLDEQYF
TGTGCCAGTAGTATTGGACAGGGTTTAGACGAGCAGTACTTC
>TRBD1|TRBJ1-5|.|14|TRBV10-3
CAIIVRRGHQPQHF
TGTGCCATCATCGTCAGGAGGGGGCATCAGCCCCAGCATTTT
>TRBD2|TRBJ2-7|few|16|TRBV5-4
CASREGLAMTPYEQYF
TGTGCCAGCAGGGAGGGACTAGCGATGACACCCTACGAGCAGTACTTC
>.|TRBJ2-1|.|12|TRBV28
CASSFSVYEQFF
TGTGCCAGCAGTTTCTCGGTCTATGAGCAGTTCTTC
>.|TRBJ2-7|.|15|TRBV9
CASSPSGAGFHEQYF
TGTGCCAGCAGCCCCTCCGGGGCGGGGTTCCACGAGCAGTACTTC
>TRBD1|TRBJ2-5|.|15|TRBV18
CASSQLGTVQETQYF
TGTGCCAGCTCACAACTAGGGACAGTCCAAGAGACCCAGTACTTC
>TRBD1|TRBJ1-2|.|15|TRBV5-4
CASTVVWDRGAGYTF
TGTGCCAGCACCGTCGTGTGGGACAGGGGGGCTGGCTACACCTTC
>.|TRBJ2-3|.|16|TRBV4-1
CASSQVGVSRTDTQYF
TGCGCCAGCAGCCAAGTAGGAGTATCTCGAACAGATACGCAGTATTTT
>.|TRBJ1-1|.|15|TRBV25-1
CASSEYGVRLTEAFF
TGTGCCAGCAGTGAATACGGGGTTCGCCTCACTGAAGCTTTCTTT
>TRBD2|TRBJ2-3|.|14|TRBV14
CASASGTRTDTQYF
TGTGCCAGTGCTAGCGGGACCCGCACAGATACGCAGTATTTT
>TRBD1|TRBJ1-6|.|16|TRBV28
CASSLLGQDYNSPLHF
TGTGCCAGCAGTTTACTAGGACAGGACTATAATTCACCCCTCCACTTT
>TRBD1|TRBJ1-2|.|15|TRBV18
CASSPPGQGTYGYTF
TGTGCCAGCTCACCCCCGGGACAGGGGACCTATGGCTACACCTTC
>TRBD1|TRBJ1-2|.|14|TRBV19
CASSIPGQGQGYTF
TGTGCCAGTAGTATCCCGGGACAGGGTCAAGGCTACACCTTC
>TRBD1|TRBJ2-7|.|14|TRBV5-4
CASSPRDRGYEQYF
TGTGCCAGCAGCCCTAGGGACAGGGGCTACGAGCAGTACTTC
>.|TRBJ1-5|.|17|TRBV7-7
CASSLPGAGQRYQPQHF
TGTGCCAGCAGCTTACCCGGTGCCGGACAGCGCTATCAGCCCCAGCATTTT
>TRBD1|TRBJ1-1|.|15|TRBV7-9
CASSSGSGGRTEAFF
TGTGCCAGCAGCTCAGGTTCAGGGGGCAGGACTGAAGCTTTCTTT
>.|TRBJ2-1|.|12|TRBV18
CASSPTRNEQFF
TGTGCCAGCTCACCAACTAGAAATGAGCAGTTCTTC
>.|TRBJ2-1|once|14|TRBV27
CASSLGSGVGEQFF
TGTGCCAGCAGTTTAGGTTCAGGGGTGGGTGAGCAGTTCTTC
>TRBD1|TRBJ2-5|once|15|TRBV7-3
CASSSGTAYQETQYF
TGTGCCAGCAGCTCCGGGACAGCGTACCAAGAGACCCAGTACTTC
>TRBD1|TRBJ1-1|.|12|TRBV29-1
CSVLTGSTEAFF
TGCAGCGTCCTGACAGGGTCCACTGAAGCTTTCTTT
>.|TRBJ1-1|.|13|TRBV18
CASSPQEDTEAFF
TGTGCCAGCTCACCCCAGGAAGACACTGAAGCTTTCTTT
>TRBD1|TRBJ2-2|.|16|TRBV25-1
CASSESGTGGTGELFF
TGTGCCAGCAGTGAATCGGGGACAGGGGGCACCGGGGAGCTGTTTTTT